The following is a TCR beta chain sequence with its context. Its antigen is currently not known. No quality values exist for individual bases; no much larger clone is one base distant. At the junction V is shortened by 2 bases and J by 5 bases, with 20 bases in between. CDR1 and CDR2 are drawn from the germline V gene: SGHDT, YYEEEE. From the cysteine through the phenylalanine, the CDR3 covers 16 amino acids. Just CDR3 DNA is preserved here, 48 bases in frame from base 1. This sample is part of a study of cytomegalovirus exposure and HLA in healthy donors (dated by TCRdb to 2016 to 2017). General notes on the study: The 650 to 800 repertoires of the first cohort and the roughly 120 validation repertoires were produced on the same platform, according to a later analysis. The study combined high-throughput TCR immunosequencing, statistical association of individual TCRs with disease status, and machine learning to predict cytomegalovirus infection status. A separate validation cohort of 90 to 150 different subjects was used in addition to the 666-subject first cohort. The study was designed to test whether signatures of past pathogen exposure could be identified by cataloging public T cell receptors. The study at large found these results: A few of the identified cytomegalovirus-associated TCR beta chains were confirmed in vitro to be specific for cytomegalovirus antigens. The study gave a list of 150 to 200 TCR beta chains associated with cytomegalovirus. It was suggested by the authors that the approach could potentially be generalized to other disease states and immunological phenotypes. Subsequent analysis determined that TCRs grouped into clusters in the first cohort also showed a tendency toward co-occurrence across the 90 to 150 validation repertoires, and approximately 94% of cluster scores exceeded 0. The validation cohort had no HLA typing available for a later analysis, so co-occurrence within that cohort was assessed over all 120 or so repertoires. Most TCR sequences were seen in very few donors, while some public TCRs were found in many individuals. The classifier was reported to diagnose cytomegalovirus status with high specificity and sensitivity in both the original cohort and the validation cohort.

The library was made by the immunoSEQ multiplex PCR assay. Concerning the study's data processing: A statistical classification framework was built for diagnosing cytomegalovirus status from the catalog of TCR beta chain sequences. The clones in this table, taken by TCRdb from immuneACCESS, are in-frame only. Not every clone is retained; where verified, under half of the shortfall comes from an unresolved V gene, and the cause of the rest is unknown. V and J calls and clone size are as listed in that table; D and trimming were resolved from the DNA. This sample gives tens of thousands of clones in total; under 95% of them show up just once. Together, the top ten hold around 3.5% of the sample. The donors were included in the validation cohort of approximately 130 subjects, a group kept apart from the roughly 700-subject first cohort.

The clonotype originates from a woman in her twenties or thirties in good health and CMV-seronegative. The sample consisted of PBMCs. Here the chain combines TRBV5-6 and TRBJ2-7; no D gene call is confident. The CDR3 protein: CASSFAPGLVVDEQYF. The DNA is TGTGCCAGCAGCTTCGCTCCCGGTCTAGTTGTCGACGAGCAGTACTTC.